One sample yielded the 19 T cell receptor beta chains listed below, sequenced in a study of shared clonotypes between healthy human individuals. Data came from immunoSEQ multiplex PCR; TCRdb stores just in-frame clones and leaves some out. The sample records under 1,100,000 clones, roughly 80% being singletons. Sample: memory CD4+ T cells sorted from blood. Indicated subset: CD45RA-negative fraction. The source is a man aged 18 to 29 in good health.

The genes are TRBV30 and TRBJ1-4; 9 bases agree with TRBD1. J lost 8 bases, V lost 3 bases, and 7 bases had no gene match. Germline CDR1 is GTSNPN and CDR2 is SVGIG (reference sequence). The CDR3 is 14 amino acids. CDR3 sequence: CAWRGQGVGEKLFF. CDR3 sequence (DNA): TGTGCCTGGAGGGGACAGGGTGTGGGGGAAAAACTGTTTTTT.

This clone was seen a handful of times. Distinct nucleotide sequences in the sample also encode this CDR3. The chain is built from TRBV10-1 and TRBJ1-5, with unresolved D. Germline CDR1 is WNHNN and CDR2 is SYGVQD (reference sequence). V gave up 3 bases and J gave up 0 bases, with 3 bases separating them. This CDR3 region has 13 residues. The CDR3 loop reads CASSDNSNQPQHF. The DNA of the CDR3 is TGCGCCAGCAGTGACAATAGCAATCAGCCCCAGCATTTT.

The chain carries TRBV5-1 and TRBJ2-5; 13 bases map to TRBD2. The J segment lost 4 bases and the V segment lost 4 bases, leaving 7 bases of the junction unmatched. Germline V lookup: CDR1 SGHRS, CDR2 YFSETQ. The CDR3 length is 16 residues. The CDR3 nucleotides are TGCGCCAGCAGCGCGGGGACTAGCGGGATCGTAGAGACCCAGTACTTC. Translating gives CASSAGTSGIVETQYF.

The chain is built from TRBV30 and TRBJ2-5, with 8 nucleotides matching TRBD1. V dropped 5 bases and J dropped 4; count of bases not matched to a gene: 6. Germline V gives CDR1 GTSNPN, CDR2 SVGIG (reference sequence). The CDR3 consists of 13 residues. CDR3 nucleotides: TGTGCCTGGGCGCCAGGGGGCCGAGAGACCCAGTACTTC. Translation: CAWAPGGRETQYF.

A word on this clone: The junction departs from the called germline gene at one end, perhaps through a read error. V usage is TRBV7-2 and J usage is TRBJ2-1; TRBD2 matches 9 bases. This CDR3 spans 13 amino acids. Germline V lookup: CDR1 SGHTA, CDR2 FQGNSA. The CDR3 DNA reads as TGTGCCAGCAGCATAGCGGGGGCAGGTGAGCAGTTCTTC. Protein: CASSIAGAGEQFF.

The gene calls are TRBV7-9 and TRBJ1-1; no clear D. The length of the CDR3 is 11 residues. Trimming removed 1 base from V and 6 bases from J, with 3 bases in between. Per the germline V gene, CDR1 is SEHNR and CDR2 is FQNEAQ (reference sequence). DNA of the CDR3: TGTGCCAGCAGCTTAGACGCTGAAGCTTTCTTT. This sequence encodes CASSLDAEAFF.

The chain employs TRBV7-2 and TRBJ2-2; no definite D call. Per the germline V gene, CDR1 is SGHTA and CDR2 is FQGNSA. Trimming stripped 1 base from V and 3 bases from J, with 9 bases between. The CDR3 covers 15 residues. The CDR3 reads CASSLVEYYTGELFF. The CDR3 DNA is TGTGCCAGCAGCTTAGTAGAGTACTACACCGGGGAGCTGTTTTTT.

The gene calls are TRBV7-2 and TRBJ2-7, with D possibly being TRBD2 (6 bases). Germline V CDR1 and CDR2: SGHTA, FQGNSA. This CDR3 is built from 17 residues. V lost 3 bases and J 0 bases, leaving 18 bases between the germline ends. DNA for the CDR3: TGTGCCAGCAGCTTTCACACAGCGGGCCTCGGCTCCTACGAGCAGTACTTC. It codes for CASSFHTAGLGSYEQYF.

As concerns this clone: Distinct nucleotide sequences in the sample also encode this CDR3. The chain joins TRBV30 to TRBJ1-5; TRBD1 matches at 10 bases. Trimming removed 3 bases from V and 5 bases from J; junction bases left unmatched: 1. The CDR3 totals 13 residues. Germline CDR1 is GTSNPN and CDR2 is SVGIG (reference sequence). CDR3 region: CAWRGTGDQPQHF. CDR3 coding DNA: TGTGCCTGGAGAGGGACAGGGGATCAGCCCCAGCATTTT.

The V and J genes are TRBV5-1 and TRBJ1-5; TRBD1 aligns across 9 bases. V dropped 2 bases and J dropped 5; count of bases not matched to a gene: 5. Germline V gene data show CDR1 as SGHRS and CDR2 as YFSETQ. The CDR3 loop spans 15 amino acids. CDR3 in DNA: TGCGCCAGCAGCTTACAGGGGGCGTGGGATCAGCCCCAGCATTTT. This encodes CASSLQGAWDQPQHF.

The chain combines TRBV5-5 with TRBJ1-4; TRBD1 aligns across 7 bases. With V trimmed by 3 bases and J by 3 bases, 8 bases remained unmatched. The CDR3 has 16 residues. CDR1 SGHKS and CDR2 YYEKEE come from the germline V gene (reference sequence). The CDR3 loop reads CASSYSRGQPNEKLFF. DNA of the CDR3: TGTGCCAGCAGCTACTCCCGGGGACAGCCTAATGAAAAACTGTTTTTT.

The DNA of the CDR3 is TGTGCCAGCAGGGGCCGGGACTTTTACAATGAGCAGTTCTTC. It codes for CASRGRDFYNEQFF. The V call is TRBV6-1, the J call TRBJ2-1, with TRBD2 as a possible D gene (6 bases). CDR1 and CDR2 (germline): MNHNS, SASEGT. Trimming removed 6 bases at V and 4 bases at J, with 13 bases between. CDR3 length: 14 residues.

CDR3 coding DNA: TGCGCCAGCAGCCTCGGGACTAGCGGGAGTCTACATACGCAGTATTTT. Translated, it gives CASSLGTSGSLHTQYF. The V call is TRBV5-1, the J call TRBJ2-3; 14 positions match TRBD2. V shed 4 bases and J 7 bases; nucleotides not matched to a gene: 8. There are 16 residues in the CDR3. Per germline, CDR1 SGHRS and CDR2 YFSETQ.

The chain joins TRBV29-1 to TRBJ1-1; 7 bases are shared with TRBD1. CDR3 length equals 14 residues. Germline loops: CDR1 SQVTM, CDR2 ANQGSEA. The V segment lost 5 bases and the J segment 1 base; nucleotides outside the gene matches: 7. The CDR3 here is CSVPLTGTNTEAFF. The CDR3 region has the DNA TGCAGCGTTCCGTTGACAGGGACGAACACTGAAGCTTTCTTT.

This clone has only one observation. The chain combines TRBV28 with TRBJ1-2; D remains ambiguous. Germline CDR1 is MDHEN and CDR2 is SYDVKM. Trimming removed 6 bases from V and 8 bases from J, with 10 bases in between. The CDR3 runs to 11 residues. The CDR3 nucleotides read TGTGCCAGCAGGGGCACTGGGGGCTACACCTTC. Encoded protein: CASRGTGGYTF.

The chain couples TRBV14 to TRBJ2-5, with D possibly matching TRBD2 (5 bases). The V and J ends lost 1 base and 0 bases respectively, with 15 bases between them. This CDR3 comprises 17 residues. The germline V gene encodes CDR1 SGHDN and CDR2 FVKESK. CDR3 DNA sequence: TGTGCCAGCAGCCAAGGGGGTTCGGGATCTTACCAAGAGACCCAGTACTTC. Amino acid sequence: CASSQGGSGSYQETQYF.

This chain links TRBV18 with TRBJ1-5; D unresolved. The CDR3 totals 16 residues. Germline V gene data show CDR1 as KGHSH and CDR2 as LQKENI. Between the trimmed V and J ends, which lost 4 bases and 0 bases, there was a span of 13 bases. CDR3 in DNA: TGTGCCAGCTCACTGGACGGATTAAATAGCAATCAGCCCCAGCATTTT. Protein sequence: CASSLDGLNSNQPQHF.

The J gene is TRBJ2-2, the V gene TRBV5-1, with D unresolved. Germline assignment: CDR1 SGHRS and CDR2 YFSETQ. The V and J ends lost 0 bases and 0 bases respectively, with 12 bases between them. The CDR3 runs to 17 residues. This CDR3 reads CASSLDSFSANTGELFF. DNA for the CDR3: TGCGCCAGCAGCTTGGACAGTTTCTCCGCGAACACCGGGGAGCTGTTTTTT.

This clone was seen many times. V gene TRBV5-1 combines with J gene TRBJ1-2; D may be TRBD1 (6 bases). The CDR3 covers 15 residues. V dropped 4 bases and J dropped 8 bases, with 21 bases sitting between them. CDR1 SGHRS and CDR2 YFSETQ come from the germline V gene. CDR3 DNA sequence: TGCGCCAGCAGCCTCGGGACACCTCGGGAAGGGGGCTACACCTTC. Its protein is CASSLGTPREGGYTF.